This is a list of T cell receptor beta chains from one sample in a study of neoadjuvant nivolumab and ipilimumab in lung cancer. Sequencing used immunoSEQ multiplex PCR; TCRdb keeps in-frame clones, though not all of them. Here the sample spans a few thousand clones, roughly 88% being singletons. The sequencing here drew on tumor tissue, taken after neoadjuvant nivolumab, alone or with ipilimumab, at or shortly before surgery. These receptors were collected from an adult with non-small cell lung cancer. Both conserved end residues are part of each CDR3. Each record gives: CDR3 DNA, CDR3 protein, J gene, D gene, V gene. The D gene is left open where the match is weak.

TGTGCCATCACCGAGACTCCACTGATGTCCGGGGAGCTGTTTTTT	CAITETPLMSGELFF	TRBJ2-2	.	TRBV10-3
TGTGCCAGCAGCTTAGACAGGGGGTACGAGCAGTACTTC	CASSLDRGYEQYF	TRBJ2-7	TRBD1	TRBV7-8
TGTGCCTGGCAGGACAGGGGGAGGGACGAGCAGTACTTC	CAWQDRGRDEQYF	TRBJ2-7	TRBD1	TRBV30
TGTGCCAGCACCTTCCCAGGGGGCGACTATGGCTACACCTTC	CASTFPGGDYGYTF	TRBJ1-2	TRBD1	TRBV28
TGTGCCAGCAGCCAAACCCAGGGAGGGCAGTATTTT	CASSQTQGGQYF	TRBJ2-3	.	TRBV13
TGTGCCAGCAGTGCCGGGGTTAACACTGAAGCTTTCTTT	CASSAGVNTEAFF	TRBJ1-1	.	TRBV6-4
TGCAGCGTTGAATGGCGAGTTGAAGCTTTCTTT	CSVEWRVEAFF	TRBJ1-1	.	TRBV29-1
TGTGCCAGTACCGTAGGGACAGGGGGGAATCAGCCCCAGCATTTT	CASTVGTGGNQPQHF	TRBJ1-5	TRBD1	TRBV19
TGTGCCAGCAGCCATTCGCCGGGACGAGAGAACACTGAAGCTTTCTTT	CASSHSPGRENTEAFF	TRBJ1-1	.	TRBV4-2
TGTGCCAGCAGCTTGGAAGGGCCCTACCTCTATGGCTACACCTTC	CASSLEGPYLYGYTF	TRBJ1-2	.	TRBV5-8